Listed below are T cell receptor beta chains from one sample, sequenced in a study of T cell responses to AZD1222 COVID-19 vaccine. Using immunoSEQ multiplex PCR, the repertoire was profiled, and TCRdb retains in-frame clones only, with some absent. The profile shows hundreds of thousands of clones, about 92% of them singletons. The source material was peripheral blood, sampled on day 0 of MenACWY control vaccination. The receptors derive from an adult in good health. The CDR3 runs from the conserved cysteine through the conserved F or W. The D gene is left open where the match is weak. Clone size is given for some rows only: seen once, a few or many times, or a class if the clone is expanded.

d_call clone_size cdr3_length j_call v_call cdr3_nt cdr3_aa
. . 15 TRBJ1-4 TRBV5-4 TGTGCCAGCAGCTTAGGAGATGCAACTAATGAAAAACTGTTTTTT CASSLGDATNEKLFF
. . 17 TRBJ2-1 TRBV12-5 TGTGCTAGTGGTTGGCCCGAGGGGGTTGGGACTACTAATGAGCAGTTCTTC CASGWPEGVGTTNEQFF
. . 13 TRBJ1-4 TRBV4-2 TGTGCCAGCAGCCAAGATAGGACCGAAAAACTGTTTTTT CASSQDRTEKLFF
. . 15 TRBJ1-6 TRBV19 TGTGCCAGTAGTACCCGGGTTGTGTATAGTTCACCCCTCCACTTT CASSTRVVYSSPLHF
. once 15 TRBJ1-1 TRBV19 TGTGCCAGTACTTTCGGCGGGCAGGGGAACACTGAAGCTTTCTTT CASTFGGQGNTEAFF
. . 14 TRBJ1-1 TRBV6-2/TRBV6-3 TGTGCCAGCAGTAATCCTGAGGGGAGAACTGAAGCTTTCTTT CASSNPEGRTEAFF
TRBD1 . 13 TRBJ2-3 TRBV5-4 TGTGCCAGCAGCTTCCGGACAGGAGATACGCAGTATTTT CASSFRTGDTQYF
. . 15 TRBJ1-6 TRBV19 TGTGCCAGTAGAACAGGGAACTGGTATAATTCACCCCTCCACTTT CASRTGNWYNSPLHF
. once 15 TRBJ1-6 TRBV18 TGTGCCAGCTCGCCGTCCGGACCCCAGAATTCACCCCTCCACTTT CASSPSGPQNSPLHF
. . 13 TRBJ2-7 TRBV6-5 TGTGCCAGCAGGCTGACGGTCTCCTACGAGCAGTACTTC CASRLTVSYEQYF
TRBD2 . 15 TRBJ2-4 TRBV6-5 TGTGCCAGCCAGTTGGGGGGGGGAGCCAAAAACATTCAGTACTTC CASQLGGGAKNIQYF
. . 12 TRBJ1-3 TRBV18 TGTGCCAGCTCAGGGGAAAGAAACACCATATATTTT CASSGERNTIYF
. . 13 TRBJ2-2 TRBV5-1 TGCGCCAGCAGCCCCGACACGACCGGGGAGCTGTTTTTT CASSPDTTGELFF
. . 13 TRBJ1-6 TRBV12-3/TRBV12-4 TGTGCCAGCAGTCCTGAATATAATTCACCCCTCCACTTT CASSPEYNSPLHF
TRBD1 . 15 TRBJ1-2 TRBV4-3 TGCGCCAGCAGCCAGAGAACGGGGACAGGGGCTTATCACACCTTC CASSQRTGTGAYHTF
TRBD2 once 12 TRBJ2-5 TRBV6-5 TGTGCCAGCAATAGCGGGAGGGAGACCCAGTACTTC CASNSGRETQYF
. . 16 TRBJ1-2 TRBV6-2/TRBV6-3 TGTGCCAGCAGTTCCCTCGACGGGATGGAGGGCTATGGCTACACCTTC CASSSLDGMEGYGYTF
TRBD2 . 17 TRBJ2-3 TRBV6-1 TGTGCCAGCGGTGCCTTGGGGCGGGGGTTTAGCACAGATACGCAGTATTTT CASGALGRGFSTDTQYF
. . 14 TRBJ1-1 TRBV7-2 TGTGCCAGCAGCCTAAGACAGCAGAACACTGAAGCTTTCTTT CASSLRQQNTEAFF
. . 15 TRBJ2-5 TRBV5-1 TGCGCCAGCAGCGGGGGCTCGGGCGGGGAAGAGACCCAGTACTTC CASSGGSGGEETQYF
TRBD1 . 14 TRBJ1-1 TRBV10-3 TGTGCCATCAGTGAATTACAGGGGGCCACTGAAGCTTTCTTT CAISELQGATEAFF
TRBD1 . 15 TRBJ1-2 TRBV27 TGTGCCAGCAGTTTAGTCTCGACAGGGGCTAGGGGCTACACCTTC CASSLVSTGARGYTF
. . 15 TRBJ1-1 TRBV4-1 TGCGCCAGCAGCCAAGATCGCCGGCGGAACACTGAAGCTTTCTTT CASSQDRRRNTEAFF
. . 15 TRBJ1-6 TRBV4-3 TGCGCCAGCAGCCAAGGTACGCTGGAGAATTCACCCCTCCACTTT CASSQGTLENSPLHF
. few 15 TRBJ2-1 TRBV7-2 TGTGCCAGCAGCTTGGATAAAAACCCCTACAATGAGCAGTTCTTC CASSLDKNPYNEQFF
TRBD1 . 16 TRBJ1-2 TRBV5-5 TGTGCCAGCACCTTTGGAGGGACAGGGGAATGGTATGGCTACACCTTC CASTFGGTGEWYGYTF
. . 13 TRBJ2-3 TRBV3-1/TRBV3-2 TGTGCCAGCAGCCTAGGGACTTCAGGTACGCAGTATTTT CASSLGTSGTQYF
TRBD1 once 16 TRBJ1-2 TRBV19 TGTGCCAGTAGTATCCCCCGGACAGGGGCGAACTATGGCTACACCTTC CASSIPRTGANYGYTF
. . 13 TRBJ1-5 TRBV25-1 TGTGCCAACGACTACCCCCCGGGGCAGCCCCAGCATTTT CANDYPPGQPQHF
. . 14 TRBJ1-3 TRBV7-8 TGTGCCAGCAGCCCCACCAGGGCTGGAAACACCATATATTTT CASSPTRAGNTIYF
TRBD1 once 14 TRBJ2-7 TRBV5-1 TGCGCCAGCAGCAGTAGACAGGGGGCGAGTGAGCAGTACTTC CASSSRQGASEQYF
. . 13 TRBJ1-2 TRBV3-1/TRBV3-2 TGTGCCAGCAGCCAGCACAGGTCCCATGGCTACACCTTC CASSQHRSHGYTF
. . 12 TRBJ2-5 TRBV5-1 TGCGCCAGCAGCCTCCTCCAAGAGACCCAGTACTTC CASSLLQETQYF
TRBD1 . 15 TRBJ2-5 TRBV7-7 TGTGCCAGCAGCTTTGGCGCAGGGGGCCAGGAGACCCAGTACTTC CASSFGAGGQETQYF
TRBD2 . 14 TRBJ2-5 TRBV18 TGTGCCAGCTCTTCCGGGGGGTTTCAAGAGACCCAGTACTTC CASSSGGFQETQYF
TRBD1 . 13 TRBJ2-3 TRBV2 TGTGCCAGTAATTGGGGACAGGGAAACACGCAGTATTTT CASNWGQGNTQYF
. . 12 TRBJ2-1 TRBV6-6 TGTGCCAGCAGTAGGGGCGGCAATGAGCAGTTCTTC CASSRGGNEQFF
TRBD1 . 16 TRBJ2-3 TRBV24-1 TGTGCCACCAGTGAACACAGGGGAGCTGGGACAGATACGCAGTATTTT CATSEHRGAGTDTQYF
. . 13 TRBJ1-1 TRBV19 TGTGCCAGTAACTCAGGGATGAACACTGAAGCTTTCTTT CASNSGMNTEAFF
TRBD1 . 15 TRBJ1-2 TRBV28 TGTGCCAGCAGCCGGACAGGGGGCTATAACTATGGCTACACCTTC CASSRTGGYNYGYTF
. once 15 TRBJ1-5 TRBV18 TGTGCCAGCTCACCAGTGGGAGGGAGCAATCAGCCCCAGCATTTT CASSPVGGSNQPQHF
. . 14 TRBJ1-2 TRBV5-4 TGTGCCAGCACTGCTTCCTTGGCCCCCTATGGCTACACCTTC CASTASLAPYGYTF
TRBD1 . 15 TRBJ1-6 TRBV10-3 TGTGCCATCAGTGACCCCGACAGGGGAGATTCACCCCTCCACTTT CAISDPDRGDSPLHF
TRBD2 . 15 TRBJ2-1 TRBV7-2 TGTGCCAGCAGATATAGCGGGGGGGCCTACAATGAGCAGTTCTTC CASRYSGGAYNEQFF
. . 13 TRBJ1-1 TRBV9 TGTGCCAGCAGCGTCGCACCAAACACTGAAGCTTTCTTT CASSVAPNTEAFF
. . 15 TRBJ2-7 TRBV19 TGTGCCAGTAGTATTTTCCCAGGGATTGACTACGAGCAGTACTTC CASSIFPGIDYEQYF
. once 13 TRBJ2-3 TRBV7-6 TGTGCCAGCAGCTTTTCTAGCACAGATACGCAGTATTTT CASSFSSTDTQYF
TRBD2 . 14 TRBJ2-5 TRBV30 TGTGCCTGGAGTAGCGGGAGCCCCAGGGAGACCCAGTACTTC CAWSSGSPRETQYF
TRBD2 . 15 TRBJ2-7 TRBV30 TGTGCCTGGATTAAGCGGGGGGGCCTCTCCTACGAGCAGTACTTC CAWIKRGGLSYEQYF
TRBD1 . 15 TRBJ2-2 TRBV11-2 TGTGCCAGCAGCGGATACAGGGGTTGGACCGGGGAGCTGTTTTTT CASSGYRGWTGELFF
. . 13 TRBJ1-2 TRBV12-2 TGTGCAAGTCGCTTACAGGGATGGGGTGGCTACACCTTC CASRLQGWGGYTF
. . 14 TRBJ1-1 TRBV19 TGTGCCAGTAGTCGGGGGAGGGGGGACACTGAAGCTTTCTTT CASSRGRGDTEAFF
. . 11 TRBJ1-1 TRBV15 TGTGCCACCAGCAGTTTCACTGAAGCTTTCTTT CATSSFTEAFF
. once 16 TRBJ1-1 TRBV18 TGTGCCAGCTCACCGCCGGGGGGAAGGCGGAACACTGAAGCTTTCTTT CASSPPGGRRNTEAFF
TRBD1 . 18 TRBJ1-1 TRBV3-1/TRBV3-2 TGTGCCAGCAGCCGTACACAAAGACAGGGCTCCCCGAACACTGAAGCTTTCTTT CASSRTQRQGSPNTEAFF